This TCR beta chain came from a study of identical twins. Study results and caveats: The study reached conclusions through statistical analysis that was cross-sectional, not following the same donors.

V shed 1 base, J shed 0 bases, and the junction held 10 bases outside the gene matches. CDR1 is MDHEN and CDR2 is SYDVKM in the germline V gene. The length of the CDR3 is 19 residues. In the case of this clonotype: As yet, its antigen is unknown.

TCRdb called the 5' RACE reads again in MiXCR, with one record for every CDR3 protein. Of approximately 890,000 distinct CDR3 sequences listed, 12% are singletons. These data also featured in a second study, about yellow fever vaccine responses in identical twins.

The sequence came from a young woman in good health. This chain uses TRBV28 with TRBJ2-1; 9 bases map to TRBD2. Sequenced sample: PBMCs. CDR3 sequence reads: CASSLSKRWTSASYNEQFF. The CDR3, as DNA: TGTGCCAGCAGTTTATCAAAACGGTGGACTAGCGCCTCCTACAATGAGCAGTTCTTC. The entire variable domain, with the rest obtained from reference TRBV28 and TRBJ2-1, is as follows: DVKVTQSSRYLVKRTGEKVFLECVQDMDHENMFWYRQDPGLGLRLIYFSYDVKMKEKGDIPEGYSVSREKKERFSLILESASTNQTSMYLCASSLSKRWTSASYNEQFFGPGTRLTVL.